This entry lists 2 T cell receptor beta chains sequenced from one sample in a study of T cell responses to AZD1222 COVID-19 vaccine. Only in-frame clones appear in the TCRdb table, and some are missing; sequencing was by immunoSEQ multiplex PCR. The sample shows tens of thousands of clones, approximately 90% of them seen only once. Sequencing used peripheral blood, obtained on day 0 of AZD1222 vaccination. These receptors were obtained from an adult in good health.

V and J are TRBV18 and TRBJ1-2; D is unresolved. The CDR3 covers 11 residues. The germline V gene encodes CDR1 KGHSH and CDR2 LQKENI. V dropped 5 bases and J dropped 7 bases, with 8 bases sitting between them. The CDR3 nucleotides are TGTGCCAGCTCATCATCGGGTGGCTACACCTTC. Encoded protein: CASSSSGGYTF.

The gene calls are TRBV9 and TRBJ2-7; no clear D gene. Germline CDR1 and CDR2: SGDLS and YYNGEE. V was clipped by 0 bases and J by 7 bases, with 14 bases between them. The CDR3 has 14 amino acids. CDR3 loop: CASSVDPSMGEQYF. Written as DNA, the CDR3 is TGTGCCAGCAGCGTAGACCCCTCTATGGGGGAGCAGTACTTC.